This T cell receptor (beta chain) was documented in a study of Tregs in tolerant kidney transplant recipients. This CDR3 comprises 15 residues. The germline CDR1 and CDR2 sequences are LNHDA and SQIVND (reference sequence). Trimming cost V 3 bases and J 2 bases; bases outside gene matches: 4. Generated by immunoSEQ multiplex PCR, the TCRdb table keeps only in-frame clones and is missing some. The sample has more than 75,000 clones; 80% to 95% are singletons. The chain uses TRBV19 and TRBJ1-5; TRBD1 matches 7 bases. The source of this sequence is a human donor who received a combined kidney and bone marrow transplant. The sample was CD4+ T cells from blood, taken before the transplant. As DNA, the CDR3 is TGTGCCAGTAGTATGGTTACAGGGGGCAATCAGCCCCAGCATTTT. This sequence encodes CASSMVTGGNQPQHF.